This TCR beta chain was captured in a study of blood T cell repertoires in COVID-19. The wider study: Researchers got acute and convalescent COVID-19 samples from the United States, Italy and Spain. In each case, the material was cDNA or gDNA derived from T cells, B-cell-depleted T cells, or PBMCs.

Which cohort a participant joined came from the clinical history participants gave. Germline V gene sequence: CDR1 KGHSH, CDR2 LQKENI. V gave up 4 bases and J gave up 1 base; unmatched junction bases: 5. The CDR3 spans 16 residues. Authors' data handling: Using reference gene primer amplification, nucleated cell counts were estimated. TCRdb's table, derived via immunoSEQ multiplex PCR, lists solely in-frame clones and lacks some. Clonal size and the V and J genes are those of that table, whereas D and trimming came from the DNA. The repertoire holds roughly 180,000 clones, with approximately 88% as singletons.

The receptor was derived from a woman aged 55-70 years who had recovered from COVID-19. Material for sequencing was PBMCs or T cells enriched from blood (not recorded which). V usage is TRBV18 and J usage is TRBJ2-3, with 10 bases that match TRBD2. CDR3: CASSLELAGGTDTQYF. In DNA, the CDR3 is TGTGCCAGCTCACTCGAGCTAGCGGGAGGCACAGATACGCAGTATTTT.